The 9 T cell receptor beta chains below all came from one sample that was sequenced in a study of graft-versus-host responses after intestinal transplantation. The table came from immunoSEQ multiplex PCR; TCRdb's copy has only in-frame clones and leaves some out. The repertoire holds 9,000 to 10,000 clones, about 76% seen once, with just over 20% in the top ten. Graft specimens yielded both intraepithelial and lamina propria lymphocytes. This specimen was ileum tissue, taken less than 480 days after intestinal transplantation. Every receptor here comes from a human patient who received an intestinal transplant, so some T cells may come from the graft donor.

V and J are TRBV11-2 and TRBJ2-5; D remains unclear. Between the trimmed V and J ends, which lost 2 bases and 0 bases, there was a span of 7 bases. Germline V gene sequence: CDR1 SGHAT, CDR2 FQNNGV. This CDR3 spans 14 amino acids. The DNA of the CDR3 is TGTGCCAGCAGCTTAAACGGGTACCAAGAGACCCAGTACTTC. This translates into CASSLNGYQETQYF.

The chain joins TRBV7-8 to TRBJ2-3; D perhaps matches TRBD2 (5 bases). Looked up from germline, CDR1 is SGHVS and CDR2 is FQNEAQ. V was shortened by 5 bases and J by 6 bases, with 12 bases between the two germline ends. The CDR3 extends over 13 amino acids. The CDR3 sequence is CASSVATSDTQYF. CDR3 bases: TGTGCCAGCAGCGTCGCTACTAGTGATACGCAGTATTTT.

The chain joins TRBV30 to TRBJ1-5, with a possible D match to TRBD1 (5 bases). Germline loops: CDR1 GTSNPN, CDR2 SVGIG (reference sequence). This CDR3 contains 13 residues. V was clipped by 4 bases and J by 3 bases, with 10 bases between them. The chain's CDR3 is CAWNSGNNQPQHF. The CDR3 DNA sequence: TGTGCCTGGAATTCAGGGAACAATCAGCCCCAGCATTTT.

This sequence joins TRBV5-6 and TRBJ2-3; maybe TRBD1 (6 bases). The CDR3 runs 16 residues. The germline CDR1 and CDR2 sequences are SGHDT and YYEEEE. Trimming took 4 bases from V and 0 from J, leaving 15 bases between them. The CDR3 bases are TGTGCCAGCAGCATACAGGGTGTGTCAAGCACAGATACGCAGTATTTT. Encoded protein: CASSIQGVSSTDTQYF.

The gene calls are TRBV25-1 and TRBJ2-6; the D gene could be TRBD1 or TRBD2 (5 bases each). V gave up 4 bases and J gave up 0 bases, with 10 bases separating them. Germline CDR1 and CDR2: MGHDK and SYGVNS. The CDR3 consists of 16 residues. The CDR3 reads CASSGRGVSGANVLTF. The CDR3 coding sequence is TGTGCCAGCAGTGGGCGAGGGGTCTCTGGGGCCAACGTCCTGACTTTC.

The rearrangement links TRBV5-1 to TRBJ2-7, with 7 bases identical to TRBD1. Germline V lookup: CDR1 SGHRS, CDR2 YFSETQ. V was clipped by 0 bases and J by 1 base; unmatched bases: 16. The CDR3 totals 19 residues. This CDR3 is CASSLGPSTGTEFSYEQYF. CDR3 in DNA: TGCGCCAGCAGCTTGGGCCCCTCCACCGGGACAGAGTTTTCCTACGAGCAGTACTTC.

V usage is TRBV4-1 and J usage is TRBJ1-1, with D perhaps matching TRBD1 (5 bases). This CDR3 contains 17 residues. Looked up from germline, CDR1 is MGHRA and CDR2 is YSYEKL. Trimming took off 0 bases at V and 4 bases at J, with 18 bases between the two ends. In DNA form, the CDR3 reads TGCGCCAGCAGCCAAGACCCCCTCAGGGTCATGGCCACTGAAGCTTTCTTT. Protein sequence: CASSQDPLRVMATEAFF.

This clone was seen more than once but under ten times. J is TRBJ2-7 and V is TRBV4-1; 7 bases are shared with TRBD2. Germline CDR1 and CDR2: MGHRA and YSYEKL. Trimming removed 4 bases from V and 4 bases from J; junction bases left unmatched: 10. The CDR3 has 15 residues. This CDR3 reads CASSPSGRANYEQYF. The CDR3 nucleotides are TGCGCCAGCAGCCCTTCGGGGAGGGCTAATTACGAGCAGTACTTC.

The rearrangement uses TRBV19 and TRBJ2-7; TRBD1 matches at 11 bases. The germline V gene encodes CDR1 LNHDA and CDR2 SQIVND (reference sequence). This CDR3 is built from 14 residues. V lost 4 bases to trimming and J lost 3 bases; unmatched junction nucleotides: 2. For the CDR3, the DNA is TGTGCCAGTAGTACTGGGACAGGGGGCTACGAGCAGTACTTC. Its translation is CASSTGTGGYEQYF.